Below are 13 T cell receptor beta chains sequenced from a single sample in a study of blood T cell repertoires in COVID-19. Profiled with immunoSEQ multiplex PCR; TCRdb holds only in-frame clones, not every one. The data contain around 270,000 clones, 70% to 90% of them seen just once; the ten biggest clones take up more than 3.5%. The sequenced material came from PBMCs or T cells enriched from blood (not recorded which). The receptors here all came from a woman in her twenties or thirties who had recovered from COVID-19.

The rearrangement joins TRBV10-3 to TRBJ2-7, with D tentatively TRBD2 (8 bases). There are 18 residues in the CDR3. The germline V and J ends were trimmed by 3 bases and 3 bases, with 24 bases remaining between them. The germline CDR1 and CDR2 sequences are ENHRY and SYGVKD. The CDR3 loop reads CAISDAGGRGRMDYEQYF. CDR3 nucleotides: TGTGCCATCAGTGACGCGGGAGGCAGGGGGAGAATGGACTACGAGCAGTACTTC.

This clone was observed a few times. The chain is built from TRBV6-1 and TRBJ2-2, with 7 bases matching TRBD2. After removal of 1 base from V and 6 bases from J, the junction contained 8 bases not matched to a gene. Germline loops: CDR1 MNHNS, CDR2 SASEGT. The CDR3 is made up of 16 amino acids. The CDR3 nucleotides read TGTGCCAGCAGTGAAGAGGGAGGGAATGGGTCCGGGGAGCTGTTTTTT. The encoded protein is CASSEEGGNGSGELFF.

This chain uses TRBV12-3 or TRBV12-4 with TRBJ1-1, with 7 bases fitting TRBD1. V trimming: 8 bases; J trimming: 4 bases; junction bases outside the gene matches: 4. CDR3 length equals 12 residues. The CDR3 reads CASAYRGTEAFF. DNA of the CDR3: TGTGCCAGCGCATACAGGGGCACTGAAGCTTTCTTT.

The V gene is TRBV19, the J gene TRBJ2-7, with 11 nucleotides matching TRBD1. V shed 6 bases, J shed 3 bases, and the junction held 4 bases outside the gene matches. This CDR3 is built from 14 residues. The V gene's germline CDR1 is LNHDA and CDR2 SQIVND (reference sequence). CDR3: CASRLGTGGYEQYF. The CDR3 region has the DNA TGTGCCAGTAGACTTGGGACAGGGGGCTACGAGCAGTACTTC. Together with reference TRBV19 and TRBJ2-7, the CDR3 gives the full variable domain: DGGITQSPKYLFRKEGQNVTLSCEQNLNHDAMYWYRQDPGQGLRLIYYSQIVNDFQKGDIAEGYSVSREKKESFPLTVTSAQKNPTAFYLCASRLGTGGYEQYFGPGTRLTVT.

The rearrangement links TRBV5-1 to TRBJ1-2; 12 bases agree with TRBD1. This CDR3 has 17 amino acids. CDR1 is SGHRS and CDR2 is YFSETQ in the germline V gene. V dropped 4 bases and J dropped 0; count of bases not matched to a gene: 7. The CDR3 reads CASSGTGTGGPNYGYTF. The CDR3, as DNA: TGCGCCAGCAGCGGAACCGGGACAGGGGGCCCTAACTATGGCTACACCTTC. The full variable domain, its missing parts supplied by reference TRBV5-1 and TRBJ1-2, is KAGVTQTPRYLIKTRGQQVTLSCSPISGHRSVSWYQQTPGQGLQFLFEYFSETQRNKGNFPGRFSGRQFSNSRSEMNVSTLELGDSALYLCASSGTGTGGPNYGYTFGSGTRLTVV.

This rearrangement joins TRBV18 to TRBJ2-1; weak D call: TRBD2 (5 bases). Trimming shortened V by 0 bases and J by 9 bases, and 18 bases separated the two germline ends. Germline loops: CDR1 KGHSH, CDR2 LQKENI. There are 16 residues in the CDR3. The CDR3 is CASSPPVANPLSEQFF. The CDR3 nucleotides are TGTGCCAGCTCACCACCGGTAGCGAACCCTTTGAGTGAGCAGTTCTTC. Drawing the rest from reference TRBV18 and TRBJ2-1, the complete variable domain is NAGVMQNPRHLVRRRGQEARLRCSPMKGHSHVYWYRQLPEEGLKFMVYLQKENIIDESGMPKERFSAEFPKEGPSILRIQQVVRGDSAAYFCASSPPVANPLSEQFFGPGTRLTVL.

V is TRBV9 and J is TRBJ1-2; the D is unclear. The CDR3 extends over 12 amino acids. CDR1 is SGDLS, CDR2 YYNGEE, per germline. Trimming shortened V by 4 bases and J by 8 bases, and 12 bases separated the two germline ends. Here the CDR3 reads CASSRRGEGYTF. The CDR3 DNA sequence: TGTGCCAGCAGCCGGCGGGGTGAAGGCTACACCTTC.

The rearrangement joins TRBV29-1 to TRBJ2-5; perhaps TRBD2 as D (6 bases). The CDR3 loop spans 14 amino acids. V lost 7 bases to trimming and J lost 2 bases, with 17 bases between them. Germline CDR1 reads SQVTM; CDR2 reads ANQGSEA. The CDR3 here is CSAVVAEGQETQYF. CDR3 coding DNA: TGCAGCGCTGTGGTTGCGGAGGGGCAAGAGACCCAGTACTTC.

This chain joins TRBV15 and TRBJ2-7; 10 bases agree with TRBD2. V shed 1 base and J 2 bases; nucleotides not matched to a gene: 2. The germline V gene encodes CDR1 LNHNV and CDR2 YYDKDF (reference sequence). There are 15 residues in the CDR3. The CDR3 loop reads CATSRVLAGTYEQYF. In DNA, the CDR3 is TGTGCCACCAGCAGAGTACTAGCGGGAACCTACGAGCAGTACTTC.

The chain links TRBV10-2 to TRBJ2-7, with a weak D call TRBD1 (6 bases). Germline V CDR1 and CDR2: WSHSY, SAAADI. This CDR3 region has 14 residues. Trimming shortened V by 10 bases and J by 0 bases, and 16 bases separated the two germline ends. CDR3 nucleotides: TGCGCCAACCGAACCGGGACACCCTCCTACGAGCAGTACTTC. Translation gives CANRTGTPSYEQYF.

The genes are TRBV5-4 and TRBJ2-7, with D perhaps TRBD2 (6 bases). Deletions cut 3 bases from V and 1 base from J, with 11 bases between. Germline V gene lookup returns CDR1 SGHNT and CDR2 YYREEE (reference sequence). The CDR3 is 14 residues long. CDR3 in amino acids: CASSSGTPSYEQYF. Here the CDR3 DNA reads TGTGCCAGCAGCTCCGGGACTCCGTCCTACGAGCAGTACTTC.

The chain has TRBV10-1 and TRBJ2-7, with D possibly matching TRBD1 (6 bases). Trimming took 0 bases from V and 7 from J, leaving 13 bases between them. This CDR3 region has 14 residues. From germline, CDR1 is WNHNN and CDR2 SYGVQD (reference sequence). The CDR3 DNA sequence: TGCGCCAGCAGTGAGTCGACTCCAGGGGCTGAGCAGTACTTC. Encoded protein: CASSESTPGAEQYF.

The chain links TRBV4-1 to TRBJ1-2; no firm D call. V shed 1 base and J shed 4 bases, with 7 bases lying between them. Germline V gene lookup returns CDR1 MGHRA and CDR2 YSYEKL. The CDR3 runs to 13 residues. The DNA of the CDR3 is TGCGCCAGCAGCCAAGCTAGCCTCTATGGCTACACCTTC. This gives the protein CASSQASLYGYTF.